This entry lists 30 T cell receptor beta chains sequenced from one sample in a study of blood T cell repertoires in COVID-19. Using immunoSEQ multiplex PCR, the repertoire was profiled, and TCRdb retains in-frame clones only, with some absent. The table includes some 500,000 clones, roughly nine tenths detected once. Sequenced material: peripheral blood. The source of these receptors is a woman aged 45-59 years with COVID-19, enrolled during active disease.

The chain has TRBV5-4 and TRBJ2-5; perhaps TRBD1 as D (5 bases). Trimming removed 3 bases from V and 4 bases from J, with 10 bases in between. From germline, CDR1 is SGHNT and CDR2 YYREEE (reference sequence). The CDR3 is made up of 13 amino acids. The DNA for the CDR3 is TGTGCCAGCAGCTCAGACAGAAGAGAGACCCAGTACTTC. Encoded protein: CASSSDRRETQYF.

The rearrangement uses TRBV6-6 and TRBJ1-2; tentative D call: TRBD1 (5 bases). Germline assignment: CDR1 MNHNY and CDR2 SVGAGI (reference sequence). The CDR3 is 12 residues long. The V gene lost 4 bases and the J gene lost 8 bases, with 11 bases spanning the gap. The CDR3 here is CASSFDRSGYTF. The CDR3 nucleotides read TGTGCCAGCAGTTTCGACAGATCCGGCTACACCTTC.

The chain has TRBV20-1 and TRBJ1-1; D unresolved. Germline CDR1 and CDR2: DFQATT and SNEGSKA (reference sequence). This CDR3 has 11 amino acids. CDR3 protein: CRPGMNTEAFF. The CDR3 DNA sequence: TGCAGGCCGGGGATGAACACTGAAGCTTTCTTT.

In the case of this clone: Other nucleotide sequences from this sample produce the same CDR3. This chain uses TRBV18 with TRBJ1-1; TRBD1 is a possible D gene (6 bases). Trimming removed 3 bases from V and 3 bases from J, with 11 bases in between. The CDR3 runs to 14 residues. Germline values: CDR1 KGHSH, CDR2 LQKENI. CDR3: CASSPAQGDTEAFF. CDR3 nucleotides: TGTGCCAGCTCACCGGCACAGGGCGACACTGAAGCTTTCTTT.

Remarks on this clone: The sample has other DNA sequences that encode this CDR3 too. The chain uses TRBV4-2 and TRBJ1-5; tentatively, D is TRBD1 (5 bases). This CDR3 is 15 amino acids long. Germline values: CDR1 LGHNA, CDR2 YNFKEQ. Trimming pared 0 bases from V and 4 bases from J, leaving 10 bases between. CDR3 nucleotides: TGTGCCAGCAGCCAAGATGGGGGAGGGAATCAGCCCCAGCATTTT. Translation gives CASSQDGGGNQPQHF.

This clone was picked up one time. The gene calls are TRBV5-1 and TRBJ2-1; 7 bases are a match to TRBD2. This CDR3 has 15 amino acids. Germline CDR1 and CDR2: SGHRS and YFSETQ. The V segment lost 3 bases and the J segment 0 bases; nucleotides outside the gene matches: 3. CDR3 nucleotide sequence: TGCGCCAGCAGCTCGGGGGGTTCCTCCTACAATGAGCAGTTCTTC. Translation gives CASSSGGSSYNEQFF.

The chain combines TRBV11-2 with TRBJ2-5; 8 nucleotides match TRBD2. The V segment lost 3 bases and the J segment 5 bases; nucleotides outside the gene matches: 5. The germline gives CDR1 SGHAT, CDR2 FQNNGV. The CDR3 runs 14 residues. Written as DNA, the CDR3 is TGTGCCAGCAGCTTGGCGGGGGGAGGGGAGACCCAGTACTTC. Encoded protein: CASSLAGGGETQYF.

This clone has only a few counts. The rearrangement uses TRBV5-1 and TRBJ1-1, with D unresolved. CDR3 length equals 11 residues. Per germline, CDR1 SGHRS and CDR2 YFSETQ. Trimming pared 4 bases from V and 2 bases from J, leaving 3 bases between. CDR3 sequence reads: CASSLNTEAFF. The CDR3 coding sequence is TGCGCCAGCAGCCTAAACACTGAAGCTTTCTTT. Together with reference TRBV5-1 and TRBJ1-1, the CDR3 gives the full variable domain: KAGVTQTPRYLIKTRGQQVTLSCSPISGHRSVSWYQQTPGQGLQFLFEYFSETQRNKGNFPGRFSGRQFSNSRSEMNVSTLELGDSALYLCASSLNTEAFFGQGTRLTVV.

The rearrangement uses TRBV7-9 and TRBJ2-7; maybe TRBD1 (7 bases). Trimming took off 1 base at V and 5 bases at J, with 9 bases between the two ends. Per germline, CDR1 SEHNR and CDR2 FQNEAQ (reference sequence). This CDR3 comprises 13 residues. The CDR3 spells CASSLGGTDEQYF. CDR3 bases: TGTGCCAGCAGCTTAGGCGGGACAGACGAGCAGTACTTC.

The chain recombines TRBV3-1 (or the pseudogene TRBV3-2) with TRBJ1-1; D might be TRBD1 (6 bases). In germline, CDR1 is LGHDT, CDR2 YNNKEL (reference sequence). V shed 4 bases and J shed 6 bases, with 15 bases lying between them. This CDR3 region has 14 residues. The DNA for the CDR3 is TGTGCCAGCAGCCTCCGCCAAGGACAGCCTGAAGCTTTCTTT. Protein sequence: CASSLRQGQPEAFF.

The CDR3 protein is CAISEEPYTEAFF. For the CDR3, the DNA is TGTGCCATCAGTGAGGAGCCATACACTGAAGCTTTCTTT. The chain couples TRBV10-3 to TRBJ1-1; D unresolved. This CDR3 contains 13 residues. V lost 2 bases and J 3 bases, leaving 7 bases between the germline ends. CDR1 and CDR2 from the germline V gene are ENHRY and SYGVKD.

The chain uses TRBV4-1 and TRBJ2-7; D possibly corresponds to TRBD2 (5 bases). Trimming took off 0 bases at V and 0 bases at J, with 9 bases between the two ends. Germline V lookup: CDR1 MGHRA, CDR2 YSYEKL. There are 15 residues in the CDR3. CDR3 in amino acids: CASSQEDFRSYEQYF. CDR3 bases: TGCGCCAGCAGCCAAGAGGACTTTCGCTCCTACGAGCAGTACTTC.

The V gene is TRBV19, the J gene TRBJ1-5, with D uncertain. The CDR3 has 12 amino acids. V was pared by 4 bases and J by 6 bases, with 7 bases between. CDR1 LNHDA and CDR2 SQIVND come from the germline V gene (reference sequence). The chain's CDR3 is CASSTQAQPQHF. CDR3 coding DNA: TGTGCCAGTAGTACTCAGGCTCAGCCCCAGCATTTT.

The rearrangement links TRBV7-6 to TRBJ2-7; no reliable D call. This CDR3 region has 14 residues. The V gene lost 2 bases and the J gene lost 2 bases, with 10 bases spanning the gap. Germline V gene sequence: CDR1 SGHVS, CDR2 FNYEAQ. The CDR3 is CASSLTETPYEQYF. The CDR3 coding sequence is TGTGCCAGCAGCTTAACAGAAACCCCCTACGAGCAGTACTTC.

Of note for this clone: Other DNA sequences in this sample translate to the same CDR3. The V and J genes are TRBV12-3 or TRBV12-4 and TRBJ1-6; D is unclear. V was trimmed by 4 bases and J by 4 bases, leaving 2 bases between them. The CDR3 runs to 12 residues. The CDR3 nucleotides read TGTGCCAGCAGTTCGTATAATTCACCCCTCCACTTT. This translates into CASSSYNSPLHF.

The chain joins TRBV7-8 to TRBJ2-2, with 8 positions matching TRBD2. J lost 5 bases, V lost 5 bases, and 13 bases had no gene match. CDR3 length: 17 residues. The germline gives CDR1 SGHVS, CDR2 FQNEAQ. CDR3 sequence (DNA): TGTGCCAGCAGCCTACGCAGGTCCATAGCGGGGACCGGGGAGCTGTTTTTT. The encoded protein is CASSLRRSIAGTGELFF.

CDR3 in DNA: TGCAGCGCCCATTTCCCGGGGTCGGGGGGCTCATCAGCCCAGCATTTT. The encoded protein is CSAHFPGSGGSSAQHF. The chain employs TRBV29-1 and TRBJ1-5, with D perhaps TRBD1 (6 bases). The CDR3 runs 16 residues. Germline CDR1 SQVTM, CDR2 ANQGSEA. Trimming took 7 bases from V and 11 from J, leaving 30 bases between them.

The chain has TRBV5-1 and TRBJ1-4; D is possibly TRBD1 (5 bases). CDR3 size: 16 residues. V dropped 2 bases and J dropped 2 bases, with 13 bases sitting between them. CDR1 and CDR2 (germline): SGHRS, YFSETQ. The CDR3 nucleotides are TGCGCCAGCAGCTTAAGCGCGGGACGGACTAATGAAAAACTGTTTTTT. This codes for CASSLSAGRTNEKLFF.

This chain links TRBV19 with TRBJ1-6, with D perhaps TRBD1 (6 bases). CDR3 size: 16 residues. Trimming removed 4 bases from V and 7 bases from J, with 17 bases in between. The germline V gene has CDR1 LNHDA and CDR2 SQIVND (reference sequence). CDR3 coding DNA: TGTGCCAGTAGTACCTTGGACAGCCTGAGGAATTCACCCCTCCACTTT. Its protein product is CASSTLDSLRNSPLHF.

The gene calls are TRBV5-1 and TRBJ1-1; D perhaps matches TRBD1 (6 bases). This CDR3 is 16 amino acids long. Trimming left V 2 bases short and J 1 base short, with 15 bases between. Germline-derived CDR1 and CDR2 are SGHRS and YFSETQ. CDR3 DNA sequence: TGCGCCAGCAGCTTTGGGGGGGGCGCAGGGAACACTGAAGCTTTCTTT. Protein product: CASSFGGGAGNTEAFF.

The DNA for the CDR3 is TGTGCCAGCAGCGAGGACGTACAGGGTTTGAGGCGGCAGTACTTC. Protein: CASSEDVQGLRRQYF. This chain uses TRBV28 with TRBJ2-7; a possible D gene is TRBD1 (6 bases). The CDR3 is 15 residues long. Trimming cost V 6 bases and J 9 bases, with 24 bases left between them. Germline CDR1 and CDR2: MDHEN and SYDVKM.

This clone was seen only once. Written as DNA, the CDR3 is TGTGCCAGCAGTGGACAGGGGAGTCGGAACACTGAAGCTTTCTTT. The encoded protein is CASSGQGSRNTEAFF. V is TRBV2 and J is TRBJ1-1, with 8 positions matching TRBD1. Germline CDR1 is SNHLY and CDR2 is FYNNEI. This CDR3 is built from 15 residues. V trimming: 4 bases; J trimming: 1 base; junction bases outside the gene matches: 5. Full variable domain (remainder filled in from reference TRBV2 and TRBJ1-1): EPEVTQTPSHQVTQMGQEVILRCVPISNHLYFYWYRQILGQKVEFLVSFYNNEISEKSEIFDDQFSVERPDGSNFTLKIRSTKLEDSAMYFCASSGQGSRNTEAFFGQGTRLTVV.

The V call is TRBV15, the J call TRBJ1-4, with 7 bases identical to TRBD1. The CDR3 is made up of 16 amino acids. Trimming removed 5 bases from V and 7 bases from J; junction bases left unmatched: 13. Germline V lookup: CDR1 LNHNV, CDR2 YYDKDF (reference sequence). CDR3 in DNA: TGTGCCACCAGCTTTGGGCGAACAGGGGTGGGTGAAAAACTGTTTTTT. It codes for CATSFGRTGVGEKLFF.

This clone was seen more than once but under ten times. The V and J genes are TRBV24-1 and TRBJ2-3; the D gene is possibly TRBD2 (5 bases). V lost 3 bases to trimming and J lost 10 bases, with 10 bases between them. The CDR3 has 12 amino acids. CDR1 and CDR2 (germline): KGHDR, SFDVKD. CDR3 sequence reads: CATSDGLTPQYF. The CDR3 DNA reads as TGTGCCACCAGTGATGGACTTACTCCGCAGTATTTT.

V is TRBV16 and J is TRBJ2-1; D remains unclear. This CDR3 contains 13 residues. Germline V gene sequence: CDR1 KGHSY, CDR2 FQNENV. V was shortened by 0 bases and J by 4 bases, with 4 bases between the two germline ends. The CDR3 protein is CASSQSSYNEQFF. CDR3 nucleotide sequence: TGTGCCAGCAGCCAATCCAGTTACAATGAGCAGTTCTTC.

The chain recombines TRBV27 with TRBJ2-7; 11 bases are shared with TRBD1. Trimming cost V 5 bases and J 3 bases; bases outside gene matches: 6. Germline CDR1 reads MNHEY; CDR2 reads SMNVEV (reference sequence). This CDR3 has 15 amino acids. The CDR3 loop is CASSPRTGGDYEQYF. The CDR3 DNA reads TGTGCCAGCAGTCCACGGACAGGGGGCGACTACGAGCAGTACTTC.

The chain uses TRBV30 and TRBJ2-1; 7 positions agree with TRBD2. The CDR3 has 13 residues. Germline CDR1 GTSNPN, CDR2 SVGIG (reference sequence). V was clipped by 1 base and J by 10 bases; unmatched bases: 7. This CDR3 reads CAWSAQLASEQFF. CDR3 in DNA: TGTGCCTGGAGTGCCCAACTAGCGTCCGAGCAGTTCTTC.

This clone was detected a few times. The gene calls are TRBV5-4 and TRBJ2-2, with D hard to call. The CDR3 has 12 residues. CDR1 and CDR2 from the germline V gene are SGHNT and YYREEE (reference sequence). Deletions cut 5 bases from V and 3 bases from J, with 5 bases between. The CDR3 is CASRAHTGELFF. In nucleotides, the CDR3 is TGTGCCAGCAGGGCCCACACCGGGGAGCTGTTTTTT. The whole variable domain, remainder taken from reference TRBV5-4 and TRBJ2-2, is ETGVTQSPTHLIKTRGQQVTLRCSSQSGHNTVSWYQQALGQGPQFIFQYYREEENGRGNFPPRFSGLQFPNYSSELNVNALELDDSALYLCASRAHTGELFFGEGSRLTVL.

The V gene is TRBV7-9, the J gene TRBJ2-1; TRBD2 matches at 9 bases. The germline gives CDR1 SEHNR, CDR2 FQNEAQ (reference sequence). The length of the CDR3 is 13 residues. V lost 2 bases and J lost 10; bases outside the gene matches: 3. CDR3 DNA: TGTGCCAGCAGCTTAATGAGCGGGGGGGAGCAGTTCTTC. Encoded protein: CASSLMSGGEQFF.

The chain uses TRBV7-9 and TRBJ1-5; weak D call: TRBD1 (5 bases). Germline V gene data show CDR1 as SEHNR and CDR2 as FQNEAQ (reference sequence). The germline V and J ends were trimmed by 8 bases and 4 bases, with 9 bases remaining between them. This CDR3 is built from 12 residues. The CDR3 DNA follows: TGTGCCAGCTGGGGGGGAAATCAGCCCCAGCATTTT. Its protein product is CASWGGNQPQHF. The full variable domain, rest sourced from reference TRBV7-9 and TRBJ1-5, is DTGVSQNPRHKITKRGQNVTFRCDPISEHNRLYWYRQTLGQGPEFLTYFQNEAQLEKSRLLSDRFSAERPKGSFSTLEIQRTEQGDSAMYLCASWGGNQPQHFGDGTRLSIL.